These 11 T cell receptor beta chains were sequenced from one sample in a study of blood T cell repertoires in COVID-19. Only in-frame clones appear in the TCRdb table, and some are missing; sequencing was by immunoSEQ multiplex PCR. The repertoire holds 150,000 to 200,000 clones, with nearly 90% as singletons. The sample taken for sequencing was peripheral blood. The receptors derive from a man aged 18-30 years who had recovered from COVID-19.

The J gene is TRBJ2-1, the V gene TRBV6-5; TRBD2 matches at 11 bases. Trimming took 6 bases from V and 6 from J; bases not matched to a gene: 7. This CDR3 spans 15 amino acids. Per the germline V gene, CDR1 is MNHEY and CDR2 is SVGAGI. Here the CDR3 DNA reads TGTGCCAGCAGAAAGGGACTAGCGGAAGTCAATGAGCAGTTCTTC. Protein product: CASRKGLAEVNEQFF.

This chain links TRBV6-4 with TRBJ1-5, with D unclear. This CDR3 has 14 residues. V was clipped by 2 bases and J by 0 bases, with 5 bases between them. From germline, CDR1 is MRHNA and CDR2 SNTAGT. In DNA, the CDR3 is TGTGCCAGCAGTGACGAGTATAGCAATCAGCCCCAGCATTTT. Translation: CASSDEYSNQPQHF.

This rearrangement joins TRBV6-5 to TRBJ1-1; no clear D gene. Looked up from germline, CDR1 is MNHEY and CDR2 is SVGAGI. Trimming left V 6 bases short and J 8 bases short, with 13 bases between. The CDR3 totals 12 residues. As DNA, the CDR3 is TGTGCCAGCAGGACAAGCGGTGCCGAAGCTTTCTTT. It translates to CASRTSGAEAFF.

This sequence joins TRBV19 and TRBJ1-5; 7 nucleotides line up with TRBD1. This CDR3 spans 13 amino acids. V was pared by 8 bases and J by 3 bases, with 4 bases of the junction left unmatched. Germline V gene sequence: CDR1 LNHDA, CDR2 SQIVND (reference sequence). CDR3 sequence: CASRGQLNQPQHF. CDR3 sequence (DNA): TGTGCCAGTCGGGGACAGCTCAATCAGCCCCAGCATTTT.

This clone was observed once. The gene calls are TRBV19 and TRBJ2-3; a possible D gene is TRBD1 (5 bases). Per germline, CDR1 LNHDA and CDR2 SQIVND (reference sequence). The CDR3 runs to 15 residues. Deletions cut 3 bases from V and 0 bases from J, with 10 bases between. In DNA, the CDR3 is TGTGCCAGTAGTATTGGGGCAGCTAGCACAGATACGCAGTATTTT. Amino acid sequence: CASSIGAASTDTQYF.

The CDR3 here is CASSKGQGGYEQYF. The CDR3 DNA reads TGTGCCAGCAGCAAGGGACAGGGTGGGTACGAGCAGTACTTC. The J gene is TRBJ2-7, the V gene TRBV9; TRBD1 agrees at 9 bases. The CDR3 contains 14 residues. The J segment lost 4 bases and the V segment lost 4 bases, leaving 6 bases of the junction unmatched. The germline gives CDR1 SGDLS, CDR2 YYNGEE.

This clone has just a few counts. The chain links TRBV19 to TRBJ2-7; the D gene is possibly TRBD2 (6 bases). Deletions cut 5 bases from V and 4 bases from J, with 12 bases between. Germline CDR1 is LNHDA and CDR2 is SQIVND (reference sequence). CDR3 size: 13 residues. The CDR3 DNA reads TGTGCCAGTAGTTCCCCCGGGAGTTACGAGCAGTACTTC. Protein: CASSSPGSYEQYF.

This sequence joins TRBV20-1 and TRBJ1-2, with 8 bases matching TRBD1. Per germline, CDR1 DFQATT and CDR2 SNEGSKA (reference sequence). Trimming at V came to 6 bases and at J to 8 bases, leaving 5 bases not matched to a gene. This CDR3 comprises 11 residues. The chain's CDR3 is CSAGTGGGYTF. DNA for the CDR3: TGCAGTGCGGGGACAGGAGGAGGCTACACCTTC.

This chain links TRBV19 with TRBJ1-3; D perhaps matches TRBD1 (6 bases). This CDR3 is 17 amino acids long. Germline lookup yields CDR1 LNHDA and CDR2 SQIVND (reference sequence). Trimming left V 3 bases short and J 4 bases short, with 19 bases between. CDR3 DNA sequence: TGTGCCAGTAGTATCTTTCTGGCGGGGGCGGGAGGAAACACCATATATTTT. Protein product: CASSIFLAGAGGNTIYF.

This clone has only one observation. The J gene is TRBJ1-3, the V gene TRBV25-1, with D perhaps TRBD1 (6 bases). V was clipped by 3 bases and J by 2 bases, with 11 bases between them. CDR3 size: 15 residues. Germline values: CDR1 MGHDK, CDR2 SYGVNS. The chain's CDR3 is CASSDTGRTGNTIYF. In nucleotides, the CDR3 is TGTGCCAGCAGTGACACAGGGCGAACTGGAAACACCATATATTTT.

The J gene is TRBJ1-5, the V gene TRBV21-1; TRBD1 was called by the table and not checked on the DNA. TRBV21-1 is classified as a pseudogene. The CDR3 runs to 15 residues. The DNA for the CDR3 is TGTGCCAGCATCGCTCGGGGACAGTCTGATCAGCCCCAGCATTTT. This codes for CASIARGQSDQPQHF.